The 13 T cell receptor beta chains below were found in one sample sequenced in a study of shared T cell receptors in the human thymus. Profiled with immunoSEQ multiplex PCR; TCRdb holds only in-frame clones, not every one. The sample holds approximately 490,000 clones, around 78% seen once. Separately, the same data were catalogued under a study of human thymus T cells.

The sequenced sample consisted of thymocytes. Receptors originate from a boy under three years old with a congenital heart defect.

This clone was seen only a few times. This chain links TRBV28 with TRBJ1-5, with TRBD1 matching over 7 bases. V was clipped by 2 bases and J by 2 bases; unmatched bases: 6. Germline assignment: CDR1 MDHEN and CDR2 SYDVKM. The CDR3 is 16 residues long. As DNA, the CDR3 is TGTGCCAGCAGTTTAGTCGCAGGGGGAGGCAATCAGCCCCAGCATTTT. Translating it yields CASSLVAGGGNQPQHF.

This rearrangement joins TRBV9 to TRBJ2-7, with D maybe TRBD2 (5 bases). Trimming removed 2 bases from V and 1 base from J, with 10 bases in between. The CDR3 is 14 residues long. The germline V gene has CDR1 SGDLS and CDR2 YYNGEE. Here the CDR3 DNA reads TGTGCCAGCAGCGTGGGAGTGGCTTCCTACGAGCAGTACTTC. Protein sequence: CASSVGVASYEQYF.

The chain joins TRBV30 to TRBJ2-5; 10 bases fit TRBD1. Trimming took 5 bases from V and 1 from J; bases not matched to a gene: 4. Germline CDR1 reads GTSNPN; CDR2 reads SVGIG (reference sequence). The CDR3 totals 14 residues. The CDR3 region has the DNA TGTGCCTGGGGTGGGACAGGGGTCCAAGAGACCCAGTACTTC. Encoded protein: CAWGGTGVQETQYF.

The V and J genes are TRBV4-1 and TRBJ2-7, with D perhaps matching TRBD2 (6 bases). Between the trimmed V and J ends, which lost 1 base and 5 bases, there was a span of 12 bases. The CDR3 loop spans 14 amino acids. Germline V gene lookup returns CDR1 MGHRA and CDR2 YSYEKL. The CDR3 spells CASSQAPASDEQYF. CDR3 DNA: TGCGCCAGCAGCCAAGCCCCGGCTAGCGACGAGCAGTACTTC.

The V call is TRBV4-2, the J call TRBJ2-1; 9 bases are a match to TRBD2. Germline CDR1 and CDR2: LGHNA and YNFKEQ. V was pared by 1 base and J by 6 bases, with 7 bases of the junction left unmatched. This CDR3 spans 16 amino acids. The DNA for the CDR3 is TGTGCCAGCAGCCAAGCGCGGGAGGGCCTTCTCAATGAGCAGTTCTTC. Amino acids: CASSQAREGLLNEQFF.

This chain links TRBV19 with TRBJ1-5, with a weak D call TRBD1 (6 bases). V was pared by 5 bases and J by 0 bases, with 14 bases between. The CDR3 has 16 amino acids. Germline V gene data show CDR1 as LNHDA and CDR2 as SQIVND (reference sequence). The CDR3 loop reads CASSGRTDYSNQPQHF. The CDR3 DNA reads as TGTGCCAGTAGTGGCAGGACAGATTATAGCAATCAGCCCCAGCATTTT.

This clone was detected a few times. J is TRBJ2-3 and V is TRBV11-3; perhaps TRBD1 as D (6 bases). The CDR3 spans 15 residues. The germline gives CDR1 SGHNT, CDR2 YENEEA. The V end lost 1 base, the J end lost 2 bases, and 10 bases lay between the germline ends. In nucleotides, the CDR3 is TGTGCCAGCAGCTTAGGGACAGAGGACACAGATACGCAGTATTTT. Translated: CASSLGTEDTDTQYF.

This clone was detected only once. V usage is TRBV4-1 and J usage is TRBJ2-1, with a tentative D call TRBD2 (5 bases). V lost 4 bases to trimming and J lost 6 bases, with 10 bases between them. CDR1 is MGHRA, CDR2 YSYEKL, per germline. The CDR3 sequence is 13 residues long. CDR3 bases: TGCGCCAGCAGCCCCCCCGGAGGCAATGAGCAGTTCTTC. It translates to CASSPPGGNEQFF.

This clone was seen more than once but under ten times. This chain joins TRBV28 and TRBJ2-7, with D tentatively TRBD2 (6 bases). CDR1 and CDR2 (germline): MDHEN, SYDVKM. The CDR3 covers 15 residues. V was trimmed by 7 bases and J by 3 bases, leaving 19 bases between them. CDR3 region: CASNHPRDSYYEQYF. The CDR3 coding sequence is TGTGCCAGCAACCACCCCCGGGACTCCTACTACGAGCAGTACTTC. The full variable domain, its missing parts supplied by reference TRBV28 and TRBJ2-7, is DVKVTQSSRYLVKRTGEKVFLECVQDMDHENMFWYRQDPGLGLRLIYFSYDVKMKEKGDIPEGYSVSREKKERFSLILESASTNQTSMYLCASNHPRDSYYEQYFGPGTRLTVT.

The J gene is TRBJ2-7, the V gene TRBV5-4, with D perhaps being TRBD1 or TRBD2 (10 bases each). The V gene lost 1 base and the J gene lost 5 bases, with 31 bases spanning the gap. This CDR3 region has 20 residues. Germline V lookup: CDR1 SGHNT, CDR2 YYREEE (reference sequence). The CDR3 here is CASSLYPGQGMTSGWNEQYF. The CDR3 DNA is TGTGCCAGCAGCTTGTATCCGGGACAGGGGATGACTAGCGGGTGGAACGAGCAGTACTTC.

The genes are TRBV5-1 and TRBJ2-3, with a possible D match to TRBD2 (6 bases). Trimming shortened V by 2 bases and J by 0 bases, and 13 bases separated the two germline ends. This CDR3 has 16 residues. Germline CDR1 reads SGHRS; CDR2 reads YFSETQ. The CDR3 loop is CASSFAGRISTDTQYF. The CDR3 DNA follows: TGCGCCAGCAGCTTCGCGGGACGGATAAGCACAGATACGCAGTATTTT.

This clone occurred once. The V gene is TRBV19, the J gene TRBJ2-3; 7 positions agree with TRBD1. The CDR3 loop spans 16 amino acids. Trimming took 8 bases from V and 1 from J; bases not matched to a gene: 12. Germline V gene lookup returns CDR1 LNHDA and CDR2 SQIVND (reference sequence). The CDR3: CASGPQGLKGTDTQYF. CDR3 bases: TGTGCCAGTGGACCACAGGGGCTCAAGGGCACAGATACGCAGTATTTT.

This chain uses TRBV29-1 with TRBJ2-5; perhaps TRBD2 as D (7 bases). This CDR3 contains 16 residues. Per the germline V gene, CDR1 is SQVTM and CDR2 is ANQGSEA. This chain's CDR3 is CRAEGGREGREETQYF. CDR3 nucleotides: TGCAGGGCTGAGGGGGGGAGGGAGGGTAGGGAAGAGACCCAGTACTTC.